The 18 T cell receptor beta chains below come from one sample, sequenced in a study of blood T cell repertoires in COVID-19 (TCRdb year 2020). The method was the immunoSEQ multiplex PCR assay. Imported from immuneACCESS, the table was reduced by TCRdb to in-frame sequences with V and J called. These copies leave out some clones; in studies compared against another copy, an unresolved V gene accounts for under half, and the cause of the remainder is not known. A total of some 190,000 clones appear in this sample, about 91% of them only once. Together, the top ten hold 1.5% of the sample. Sequenced: peripheral blood. Receptor source: a man younger than 35 with active or convalescent COVID-19.

This sequence joins TRBV5-1 and TRBJ2-2; 11 bases agree with TRBD2. Germline CDR1 SGHRS, CDR2 YFSETQ. V lost 4 bases to trimming and J lost 3 bases; unmatched junction nucleotides: 2. This CDR3 has 15 amino acids. In DNA, the CDR3 is TGCGCCAGCAGCCCTAGCGGGAGGTACACCGGGGAGCTGTTTTTT. This codes for CASSPSGRYTGELFF.

The gene calls are TRBV5-6 and TRBJ2-1; possibly TRBD1 for D (6 bases). This CDR3 is built from 15 residues. Germline V CDR1 and CDR2: SGHDT, YYEEEE. Trimming pared 3 bases from V and 1 base from J, leaving 11 bases between. The CDR3 DNA reads TGTGCCAGCAGCTGGTGGCAGGGGTCCTACAATGAGCAGTTCTTC. Translation: CASSWWQGSYNEQFF.

DNA for the CDR3: TGTGCCTGGGGTTTGGGGGGTCTGGGTCAGCCCCAGCATTTT. Residues: CAWGLGGLGQPQHF. This chain links TRBV30 with TRBJ1-5, with TRBD1 as a possible D gene (5 bases). Germline assignment: CDR1 GTSNPN and CDR2 SVGIG (reference sequence). Trimming stripped 5 bases from V and 6 bases from J, with 17 bases between. There are 14 residues in the CDR3.

The chain combines TRBV28 with TRBJ1-4; no clear D gene. V lost 9 bases to trimming and J lost 0 bases, with 11 bases between them. This CDR3 spans 14 amino acids. The germline V gene has CDR1 MDHEN and CDR2 SYDVKM. The CDR3 is CASSGSATNEKLFF. The CDR3 DNA follows: TGTGCCAGTTCAGGTTCCGCAACTAATGAAAAACTGTTTTTT.

The rearrangement uses TRBV5-5 and TRBJ2-3, with D tentatively TRBD1 (6 bases). The CDR3 consists of 17 residues. Trimming shortened V by 3 bases and J by 2 bases, and 19 bases separated the two germline ends. Germline V gene sequence: CDR1 SGHKS, CDR2 YYEKEE (reference sequence). CDR3 residues: CASSSHTGTTYTDTQYF. The CDR3 nucleotides read TGTGCCAGCAGCTCTCATACAGGGACCACTTACACAGATACGCAGTATTTT.

CDR3 amino acids: CASSLAWDRVSSPLHF. DNA of the CDR3: TGTGCCAGCAGCTTAGCATGGGACAGGGTTTCATCACCCCTCCACTTT. The chain is built from TRBV11-2 and TRBJ1-6; 9 positions match TRBD1. J was trimmed by 10 bases and V by 1 base; bases with no gene match: 8. The CDR3 runs 16 residues. The V gene's germline CDR1 is SGHAT and CDR2 FQNNGV.

The chain carries TRBV12-3 or TRBV12-4 and TRBJ1-1, with D maybe TRBD1 (5 bases). Trimming stripped 7 bases from V and 11 bases from J, with 17 bases between. The CDR3 is 12 residues long. The CDR3 sequence: CASIIPGSHAFF. CDR3 sequence (DNA): TGTGCCAGCATTATCCCAGGGTCTCACGCTTTCTTT.

The V and J genes are TRBV20-1 and TRBJ2-5; possibly TRBD2 for D (6 bases). The CDR3 length is 13 residues. Germline-derived CDR1 and CDR2 are DFQATT and SNEGSKA (reference sequence). V gave up 3 bases and J gave up 5 bases, with 13 bases separating them. CDR3: CSASLAQGETQYF. The CDR3 DNA follows: TGCAGTGCTAGTCTAGCGCAAGGGGAGACCCAGTACTTC.

In nucleotides, the CDR3 is TGTGCCAGCAGCTTATTGCTCAGCTCTGGAAACACCATATATTTT. Protein sequence: CASSLLLSSGNTIYF. This chain joins TRBV7-9 and TRBJ1-3; D not resolved. The V and J ends lost 2 bases and 0 bases respectively, with 8 bases between them. This CDR3 has 15 residues. Germline V gives CDR1 SEHNR, CDR2 FQNEAQ (reference sequence).

This sequence joins TRBV15 and TRBJ2-5; D gene unclear. V gave up 1 base and J gave up 4 bases, with 4 bases separating them. This CDR3 spans 12 amino acids. Germline-derived CDR1 and CDR2 are LNHNV and YYDKDF (reference sequence). The CDR3, as DNA: TGTGCCACCAGCAGAGCCTCAGAGACCCAGTACTTC. This encodes CATSRASETQYF.

Only one count was recorded for this clone. This chain links TRBV4-1 with TRBJ1-1; 11 bases match TRBD1. This CDR3 contains 17 residues. Germline loops: CDR1 MGHRA, CDR2 YSYEKL. The V segment lost 3 bases and the J segment 6 bases; nucleotides outside the gene matches: 12. CDR3 sequence reads: CASSQRSPGQGVPEAFF. CDR3 coding DNA: TGCGCCAGCAGCCAGCGCAGTCCGGGACAGGGGGTTCCTGAAGCTTTCTTT.

This chain uses TRBV7-8 with TRBJ2-7; TRBD1 matches 7 bases. The J segment lost 2 bases and the V segment lost 5 bases, leaving 12 bases of the junction unmatched. Germline values: CDR1 SGHVS, CDR2 FQNEAQ. This CDR3 has 16 residues. Written as DNA, the CDR3 is TGTGCCAGCAGCCCCTACGGACAGGTCTACACCTACGAGCAGTACTTC. Encoded protein: CASSPYGQVYTYEQYF.

V is TRBV7-2 and J is TRBJ2-2; no definite D call. The germline CDR1 and CDR2 sequences are SGHTA and FQGNSA. The ends were cut back, 1 base at V and 6 bases at J, with 12 bases in the middle. CDR3 length equals 15 residues. The CDR3: CASSLGPSRSGELFF. CDR3 bases: TGTGCCAGCAGCTTAGGCCCGTCTAGGTCCGGGGAGCTGTTTTTT.

The chain carries TRBV28 and TRBJ2-1; D is possibly TRBD2 (7 bases). Germline V gene lookup returns CDR1 MDHEN and CDR2 SYDVKM. Trimming removed 7 bases from V and 0 bases from J, with 16 bases in between. The CDR3 loop spans 16 amino acids. This CDR3 reads CASIGGEGSSYNEQFF. CDR3 nucleotide sequence: TGTGCCAGCATAGGGGGGGAGGGTAGCTCCTACAATGAGCAGTTCTTC.

V and J are TRBV7-9 and TRBJ2-7; TRBD1 matches at 10 bases. This CDR3 contains 14 residues. Germline loops: CDR1 SEHNR, CDR2 FQNEAQ (reference sequence). V was pared by 2 bases and J by 6 bases, with 4 bases of the junction left unmatched. CDR3 loop: CASSLSGQGTEQYF. The DNA for the CDR3 is TGTGCCAGCAGCTTATCGGGACAGGGGACCGAGCAGTACTTC.

Here the CDR3 reads CASSTVSPGELFF. The CDR3 DNA sequence: TGTGCCAGTAGTACCGTATCTCCCGGGGAGCTGTTTTTT. This chain connects TRBV19 to TRBJ2-2; D call uncertain. The CDR3 spans 13 residues. CDR1 LNHDA and CDR2 SQIVND come from the germline V gene (reference sequence). Trimming took 4 bases from V and 6 from J, leaving 9 bases between them.

This clone came up once. The gene calls are TRBV5-1 and TRBJ1-1; 7 bases are shared with TRBD1. V shed 0 bases, J shed 10 bases, and the junction held 6 bases outside the gene matches. CDR3 length: 13 amino acids. Germline assignment: CDR1 SGHRS and CDR2 YFSETQ. DNA for the CDR3: TGCGCCAGCAGCTTGGAGGGACAGTGGGGAGCTTTCTTT. It is translated as CASSLEGQWGAFF.

The chain recombines TRBV7-2 with TRBJ2-7; the D is unclear. From germline, CDR1 is SGHTA and CDR2 FQGNSA. This CDR3 region has 15 residues. V was trimmed by 1 base and J by 2 bases, leaving 12 bases between them. CDR3 in DNA: TGTGCCAGCAGCTTAGATGCGACAATCCCCTACGAGCAGTACTTC. It encodes CASSLDATIPYEQYF.